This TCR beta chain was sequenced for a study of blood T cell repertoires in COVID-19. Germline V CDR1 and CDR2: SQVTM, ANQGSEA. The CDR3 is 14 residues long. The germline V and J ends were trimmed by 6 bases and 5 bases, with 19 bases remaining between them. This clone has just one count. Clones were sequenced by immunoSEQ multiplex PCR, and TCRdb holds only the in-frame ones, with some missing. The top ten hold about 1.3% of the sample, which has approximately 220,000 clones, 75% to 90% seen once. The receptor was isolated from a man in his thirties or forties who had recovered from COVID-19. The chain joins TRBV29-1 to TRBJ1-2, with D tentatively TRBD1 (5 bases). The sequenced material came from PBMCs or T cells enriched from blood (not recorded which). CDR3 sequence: CSVGGGDSGYGYTF. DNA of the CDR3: TGCAGCGTGGGAGGTGGAGACAGCGGATATGGCTACACCTTC.